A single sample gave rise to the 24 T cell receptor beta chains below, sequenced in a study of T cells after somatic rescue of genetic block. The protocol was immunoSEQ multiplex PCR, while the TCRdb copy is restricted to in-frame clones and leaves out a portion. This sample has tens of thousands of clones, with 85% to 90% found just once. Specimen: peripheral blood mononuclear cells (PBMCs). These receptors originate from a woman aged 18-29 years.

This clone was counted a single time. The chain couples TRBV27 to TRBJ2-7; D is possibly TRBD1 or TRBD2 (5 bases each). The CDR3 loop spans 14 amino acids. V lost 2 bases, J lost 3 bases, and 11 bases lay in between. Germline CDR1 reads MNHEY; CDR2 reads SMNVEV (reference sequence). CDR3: CASSLLGGIYEQYF. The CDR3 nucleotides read TGTGCCAGCAGTTTACTTGGGGGAATCTACGAGCAGTACTTC.

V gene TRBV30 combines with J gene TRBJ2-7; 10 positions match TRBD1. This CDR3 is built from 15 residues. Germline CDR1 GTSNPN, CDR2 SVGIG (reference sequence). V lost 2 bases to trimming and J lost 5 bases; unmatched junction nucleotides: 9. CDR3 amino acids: CAWSNNGQGVHEQYF. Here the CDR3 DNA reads TGTGCCTGGAGTAATAATGGACAGGGGGTCCACGAGCAGTACTTC.

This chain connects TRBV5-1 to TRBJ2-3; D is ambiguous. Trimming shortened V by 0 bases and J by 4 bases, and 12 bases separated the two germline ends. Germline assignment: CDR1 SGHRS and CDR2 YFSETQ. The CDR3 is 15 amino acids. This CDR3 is CASSLGRVAADTQYF. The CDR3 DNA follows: TGCGCCAGCAGCTTGGGTCGGGTGGCGGCAGATACGCAGTATTTT.

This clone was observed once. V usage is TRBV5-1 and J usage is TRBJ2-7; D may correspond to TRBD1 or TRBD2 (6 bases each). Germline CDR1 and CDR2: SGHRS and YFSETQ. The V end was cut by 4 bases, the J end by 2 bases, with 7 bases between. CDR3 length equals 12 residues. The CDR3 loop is CASSRGAYEQYF. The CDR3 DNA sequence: TGCGCCAGCAGCAGGGGGGCCTACGAGCAGTACTTC. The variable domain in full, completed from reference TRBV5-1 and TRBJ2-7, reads KAGVTQTPRYLIKTRGQQVTLSCSPISGHRSVSWYQQTPGQGLQFLFEYFSETQRNKGNFPGRFSGRQFSNSRSEMNVSTLELGDSALYLCASSRGAYEQYFGPGTRLTVT.

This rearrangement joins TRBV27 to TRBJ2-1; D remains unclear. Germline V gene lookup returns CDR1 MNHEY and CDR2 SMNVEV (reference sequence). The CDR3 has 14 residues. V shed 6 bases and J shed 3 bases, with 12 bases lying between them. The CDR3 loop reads CASSRLTLYNEQFF. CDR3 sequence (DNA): TGTGCCAGCAGCCGACTCACACTCTACAATGAGCAGTTCTTC.

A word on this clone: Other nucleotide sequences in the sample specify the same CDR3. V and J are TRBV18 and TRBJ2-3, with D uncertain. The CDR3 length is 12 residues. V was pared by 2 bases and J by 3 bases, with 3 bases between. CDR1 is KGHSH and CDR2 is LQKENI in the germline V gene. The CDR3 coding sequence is TGTGCCAGCTCACCAGGGACAGATACGCAGTATTTT. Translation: CASSPGTDTQYF.

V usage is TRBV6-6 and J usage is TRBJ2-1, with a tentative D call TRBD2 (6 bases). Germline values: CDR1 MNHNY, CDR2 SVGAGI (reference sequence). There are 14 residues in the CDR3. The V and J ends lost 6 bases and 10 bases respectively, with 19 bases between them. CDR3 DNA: TGTGCCAGCAGCCCCCCCGGGGGTACGAGGGAGCAGTTCTTC. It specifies CASSPPGGTREQFF.

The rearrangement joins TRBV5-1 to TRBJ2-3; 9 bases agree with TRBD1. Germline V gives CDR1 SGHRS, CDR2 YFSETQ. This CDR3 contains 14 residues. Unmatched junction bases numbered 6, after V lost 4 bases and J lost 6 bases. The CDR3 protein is CASSPGQGGDTQYF. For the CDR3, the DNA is TGCGCCAGCAGCCCGGGACAGGGTGGGGATACGCAGTATTTT.

CDR3 DNA: TGTGCCAGCAGCGTTATAGCGGGCACAGATACGCAGTATTTT. Its translation is CASSVIAGTDTQYF. The chain joins TRBV9 to TRBJ2-3, with D maybe TRBD2 (6 bases). V shed 2 bases and J shed 1 base, with 8 bases lying between them. This CDR3 comprises 14 residues. Germline loops: CDR1 SGDLS, CDR2 YYNGEE. The full variable domain, with the rest looked up from reference TRBV9 and TRBJ2-3, is DSGVTQTPKHLITATGQRVTLRCSPRSGDLSVYWYQQSLDQGLQFLIQYYNGEERAKGNILERFSAQQFPDLHSELNLSSLELGDSALYFCASSVIAGTDTQYFGPGTRLTVL.

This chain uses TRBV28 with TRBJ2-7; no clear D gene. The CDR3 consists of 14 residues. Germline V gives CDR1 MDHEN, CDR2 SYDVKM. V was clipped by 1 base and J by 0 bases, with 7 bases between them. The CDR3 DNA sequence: TGTGCCAGCAGTTTATTAGGGAACTCCTACGAGCAGTACTTC. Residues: CASSLLGNSYEQYF.

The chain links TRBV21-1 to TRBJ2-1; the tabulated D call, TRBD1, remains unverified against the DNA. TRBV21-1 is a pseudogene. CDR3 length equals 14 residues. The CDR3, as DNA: TGTGCCAGCACAGACAGGACCTCCTACAATGAGCAGTTCTTC. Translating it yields CASTDRTSYNEQFF.

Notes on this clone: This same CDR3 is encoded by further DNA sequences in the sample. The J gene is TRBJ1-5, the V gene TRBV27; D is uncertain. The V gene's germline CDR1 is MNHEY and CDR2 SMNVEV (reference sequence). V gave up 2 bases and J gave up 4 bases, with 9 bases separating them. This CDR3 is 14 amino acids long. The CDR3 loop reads CASSLRGHNQPQHF. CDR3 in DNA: TGTGCCAGCAGTTTACGCGGCCATAATCAGCCCCAGCATTTT.

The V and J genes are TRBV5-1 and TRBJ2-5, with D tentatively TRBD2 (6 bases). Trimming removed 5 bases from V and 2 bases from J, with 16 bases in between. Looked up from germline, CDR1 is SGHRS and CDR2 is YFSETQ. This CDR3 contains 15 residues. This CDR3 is CASSLGRGKQETQYF. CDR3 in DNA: TGCGCCAGCAGTCTTGGGCGGGGTAAACAAGAGACCCAGTACTTC.

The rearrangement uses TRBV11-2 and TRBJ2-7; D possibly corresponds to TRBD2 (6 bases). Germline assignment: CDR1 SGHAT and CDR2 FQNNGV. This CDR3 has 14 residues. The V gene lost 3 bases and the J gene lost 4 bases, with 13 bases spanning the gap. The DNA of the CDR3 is TGTGCCAGCAGCTTGGGGGGAGCGGAGTACGAGCAGTACTTC. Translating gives CASSLGGAEYEQYF.

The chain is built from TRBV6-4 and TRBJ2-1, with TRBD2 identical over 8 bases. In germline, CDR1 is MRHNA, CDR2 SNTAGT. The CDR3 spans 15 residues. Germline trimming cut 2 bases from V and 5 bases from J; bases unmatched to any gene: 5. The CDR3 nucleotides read TGTGCCAGCAGTGACCGTCTAGCGGGCGACAATGAGCAGTTCTTC. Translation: CASSDRLAGDNEQFF.

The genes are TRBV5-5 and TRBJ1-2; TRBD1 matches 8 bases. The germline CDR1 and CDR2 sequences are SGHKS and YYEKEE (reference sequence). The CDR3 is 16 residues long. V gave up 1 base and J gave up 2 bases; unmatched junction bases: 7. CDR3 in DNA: TGTGCCAGCAGCTTGCAAGGAGGACAGGGCAACTATGGCTACACCTTC. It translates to CASSLQGGQGNYGYTF.

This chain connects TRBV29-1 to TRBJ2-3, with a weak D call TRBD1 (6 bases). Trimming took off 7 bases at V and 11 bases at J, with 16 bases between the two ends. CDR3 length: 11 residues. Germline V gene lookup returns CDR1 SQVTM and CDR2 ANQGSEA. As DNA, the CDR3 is TGCAGCGGGATGGACAGCGTACTGCAGTATTTT. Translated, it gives CSGMDSVLQYF.

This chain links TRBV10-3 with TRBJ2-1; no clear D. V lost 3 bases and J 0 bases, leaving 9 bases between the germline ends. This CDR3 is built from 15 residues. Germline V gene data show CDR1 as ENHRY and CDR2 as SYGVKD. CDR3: CAISEGGSSYNEQFF. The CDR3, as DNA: TGTGCCATCAGTGAAGGCGGATCCTCCTACAATGAGCAGTTCTTC.

CDR3 DNA sequence: TGCGCCAGCAGCCCCCCGGGGACAATTGGGGGCACTGAAGCTTTCTTT. Its protein product is CASSPPGTIGGTEAFF. The chain uses TRBV5-1 and TRBJ1-1; TRBD1 is a possible D gene (6 bases). The length of the CDR3 is 16 residues. The V and J ends lost 4 bases and 4 bases respectively, with 20 bases between them. Germline V gene sequence: CDR1 SGHRS, CDR2 YFSETQ.

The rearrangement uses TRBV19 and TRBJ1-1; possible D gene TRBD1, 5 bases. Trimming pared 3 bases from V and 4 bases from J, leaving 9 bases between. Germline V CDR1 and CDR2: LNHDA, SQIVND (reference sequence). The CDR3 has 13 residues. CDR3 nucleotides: TGTGCCAGTAGTATCTCAGGGACCACTGAAGCTTTCTTT. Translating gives CASSISGTTEAFF.

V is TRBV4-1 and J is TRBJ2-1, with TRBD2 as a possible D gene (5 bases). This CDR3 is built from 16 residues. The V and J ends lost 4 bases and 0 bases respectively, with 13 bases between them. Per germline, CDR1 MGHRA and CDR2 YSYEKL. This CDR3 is CASSPLAPSSYNEQFF. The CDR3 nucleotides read TGCGCCAGCAGCCCCTTAGCGCCGAGCTCCTACAATGAGCAGTTCTTC.

Written as DNA, the CDR3 is TGTGCCAGCAGCCAGGGAGCCGGGGAGCTGTTTTTT. This codes for CASSQGAGELFF. V usage is TRBV7-9 and J usage is TRBJ2-2, with D perhaps TRBD1 or TRBD2 (5 bases each). From germline, CDR1 is SEHNR and CDR2 FQNEAQ (reference sequence). V was shortened by 5 bases and J by 6 bases, with 7 bases between the two germline ends. The length of the CDR3 is 12 residues.

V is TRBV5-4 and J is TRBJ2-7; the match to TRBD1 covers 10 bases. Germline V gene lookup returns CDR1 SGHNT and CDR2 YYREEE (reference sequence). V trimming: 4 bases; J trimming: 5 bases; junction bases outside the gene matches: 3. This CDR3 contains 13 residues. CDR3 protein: CASSRQGAHEQYF. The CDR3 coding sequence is TGTGCCAGCAGCAGACAGGGGGCCCACGAGCAGTACTTC. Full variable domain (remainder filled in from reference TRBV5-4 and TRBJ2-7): ETGVTQSPTHLIKTRGQQVTLRCSSQSGHNTVSWYQQALGQGPQFIFQYYREEENGRGNFPPRFSGLQFPNYSSELNVNALELDDSALYLCASSRQGAHEQYFGPGTRLTVT.

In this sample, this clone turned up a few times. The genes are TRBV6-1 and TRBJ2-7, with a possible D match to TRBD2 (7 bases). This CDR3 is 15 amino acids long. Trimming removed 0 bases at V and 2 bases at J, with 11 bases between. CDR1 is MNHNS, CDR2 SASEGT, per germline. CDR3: CASSEAGEGAYEQYF. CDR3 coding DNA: TGTGCCAGCAGTGAAGCTGGGGAGGGGGCCTACGAGCAGTACTTC.